These 29 T cell receptor beta chains originate from one sample sequenced in a study of T-cell reconstitution after alpha-beta-depleted transplantation in children. Unique molecular identifiers were used to barcode this TCRbeta library. TCRdb called the PCR reads again in MiXCR, with one record for every CDR3 protein. Of roughly 200,000 distinct CDR3 sequences in the sample, around 10% were seen once. The sample in question was PBMCs from the stem cell graft donor, obtained from the stem cell graft. The receptor source for this set is a human donor who donated a stem cell graft to a child with acute lymphoblastic leukemia.

The gene calls are TRBV20-1 and TRBJ2-2; D is uncertain. The CDR3 contains 11 residues. The germline CDR1 and CDR2 sequences are DFQATT and SNEGSKA (reference sequence). Trimming left V 5 bases short and J 3 bases short, with 4 bases between. The CDR3 DNA sequence: TGCAGTGCTTTGGACACCGGGGAGCTGTTTTTT. This gives the protein CSALDTGELFF.

This clonotype was seen at least ten times. V gene TRBV12-3 or TRBV12-4 combines with J gene TRBJ2-2; 10 nucleotides agree with TRBD1. V lost 5 bases, J lost 7 bases, and 7 bases stayed unmatched. This CDR3 spans 15 amino acids. The DNA for the CDR3 is TGTGCCAGCAGTCTACGACAGGGGGCGATCGGGGAGCTGTTTTTT. As protein: CASSLRQGAIGELFF.

This clonotype was seen ten or more times. The chain uses TRBV12-3 or TRBV12-4 and TRBJ1-2, with 8 bases identical to TRBD1. V shed 5 bases and J 3 bases; nucleotides not matched to a gene: 2. CDR3 length: 13 amino acids. The chain's CDR3 is CASSTGQDYGYTF. The CDR3 coding sequence is TGTGCCAGCAGTACGGGACAGGACTATGGCTACACCTTC.

The sample holds a few counts of this clonotype. The chain links TRBV10-3 to TRBJ1-3; D is unresolved. This CDR3 is built from 13 residues. CDR1 is ENHRY, CDR2 SYGVKD, per germline. The V end was cut by 9 bases, the J end by 0 bases, with 9 bases between. CDR3 protein: CAITAFSGNTIYF. As DNA, the CDR3 is TGTGCCATTACAGCATTCTCTGGAAACACCATATATTTT.

The V call is TRBV29-1, the J call TRBJ2-1; D is tentatively TRBD1 or TRBD2 (5 bases each). The CDR3 length is 14 residues. The germline V gene encodes CDR1 SQVTM and CDR2 ANQGSEA. Between the trimmed V and J ends, which lost 6 bases and 5 bases, there was a span of 17 bases. The CDR3 nucleotides are TGCAGCGTCCCGCCACGAGGGGCCAACAATGAGCAGTTCTTC. Translating it yields CSVPPRGANNEQFF.

This clonotype was detected only a few times. This rearrangement joins TRBV19 to TRBJ1-2, with D possibly matching TRBD1 (6 bases). The germline CDR1 and CDR2 sequences are LNHDA and SQIVND (reference sequence). The CDR3 has 13 amino acids. With 9 bases removed from V and 8 bases from J, the gap between germline ends came to 19 bases. The CDR3 bases are TGTGCCAGCCGGACAGCCCTATCTTGGGGCTACACCTTC. This encodes CASRTALSWGYTF.

This clonotype was detected many times. The chain couples TRBV12-3 or TRBV12-4 to TRBJ2-5; no firm D call. This CDR3 spans 13 amino acids. Trimming removed 6 bases from V and 4 bases from J, with 12 bases in between. The CDR3 nucleotides are TGTGCCAGCAGAGTGGGGTCGCGAGAGACCCAGTACTTC. Its translation is CASRVGSRETQYF.

This chain connects TRBV6-5 to TRBJ1-2, with TRBD1 identical over 10 bases. Germline values: CDR1 MNHEY, CDR2 SVGAGI. The CDR3 runs to 13 residues. With V trimmed by 6 bases and J by 6 bases, 4 bases remained unmatched. For the CDR3, the DNA is TGTGCCAGCAGGGGGACAGGGGTCGATGGCTACACCTTC. It translates to CASRGTGVDGYTF.

V and J are TRBV12-3 or TRBV12-4 and TRBJ1-2; no clear D gene. Trimming pared 6 bases from V and 8 bases from J, leaving 16 bases between. The CDR3 consists of 13 residues. CDR3: CASSQREGSGYTF. CDR3 DNA: TGTGCCAGCAGCCAGAGGGAGGGTAGCGGCTACACCTTC.

This rearrangement joins TRBV28 to TRBJ1-2; a weak D match, TRBD1 (5 bases). Germline loops: CDR1 MDHEN, CDR2 SYDVKM. This CDR3 has 15 residues. Deletions cut 4 bases from V and 6 bases from J, with 18 bases between. The CDR3 sequence: CASSSPGPLGDGYTF. The CDR3 DNA follows: TGTGCCAGCAGTTCCCCCGGCCCCTTGGGGGATGGCTACACCTTC.

Remarks on this clonotype: The junction departs from the called germline gene at one end, perhaps through a read error. V is TRBV6-4 and J is TRBJ1-1, with 12 bases matching TRBD1. Germline CDR1 and CDR2: MRHNA and SNTAGT. This CDR3 contains 13 residues. The CDR3: CASSAGTGGKAWF. CDR3 in DNA: TGTGCCAGCAGTGCCGGGACAGGGGGCAAGGCGTGGTTT.

This rearrangement joins TRBV9 to TRBJ2-1, with TRBD2 matching over 8 bases. The CDR3 runs to 16 residues. Per the germline V gene, CDR1 is SGDLS and CDR2 is YYNGEE. The V gene end was trimmed by 0 bases and the J gene end by 8 bases; junction bases not matched to a gene: 10. CDR3 bases: TGTGCCAGCAGCGTAGCTACGGGGGGGGGCCCGGATGAGCAGTTCTTC. It specifies CASSVATGGGPDEQFF.

The rearrangement links TRBV19 to TRBJ2-3; the match to TRBD1 covers 7 bases. Trimming removed 6 bases from V and 3 bases from J; junction bases left unmatched: 6. The CDR3 covers 14 residues. Germline V gives CDR1 LNHDA, CDR2 SQIVND (reference sequence). The CDR3 protein is CASRTGQVTDTQYF. CDR3 in DNA: TGTGCCAGTAGAACTGGACAGGTTACAGATACGCAGTATTTT.

The CDR3 nucleotides are TGTGCCAGCAGCCAAGATTTGATTTTGGGACAGGGATTGCGTGGCTACACCTTC. Its translation is CASSQDLILGQGLRGYTF. The chain combines TRBV14 with TRBJ1-2, with TRBD1 identical over 9 bases. The CDR3 sequence is 18 residues long. The junction had 15 bases not matched to a gene; V was cut back by 0 bases and J by 7 bases. From germline, CDR1 is SGHDN and CDR2 FVKESK.

In this sample, this clonotype turned up a few times. The chain combines TRBV12-3 or TRBV12-4 with TRBJ2-3, with a tentative D call TRBD2 (6 bases). The germline V and J ends were trimmed by 1 base and 9 bases, with 11 bases remaining between them. CDR3 size: 13 residues. The CDR3 DNA reads TGTGCCAGCAGTTTAGACCCGGGAGCAACGCAGTATTTT. Residues: CASSLDPGATQYF.

This clonotype was recorded at least ten times. The chain links TRBV5-1 to TRBJ2-3, with TRBD1 matching over 11 bases. The CDR3 is made up of 16 amino acids. The V and J ends lost 1 base and 2 bases, in that order; junction bases with no gene match: 3. In germline, CDR1 is SGHRS, CDR2 YFSETQ. CDR3 bases: TGCGCCAGCAGCTTGTGGGACAGGGGGATCACAGATACGCAGTATTTT. It is translated as CASSLWDRGITDTQYF.

This clonotype was recorded at least ten times. The chain has TRBV4-3 and TRBJ2-7; 12 bases align to TRBD2. The CDR3 runs to 20 residues. The V gene's germline CDR1 is LGHNA and CDR2 YSLEER. The junction had 12 bases not matched to a gene; V was cut back by 0 bases and J by 0 bases. Written as DNA, the CDR3 is TGCGCCAGCAGCCAAGATTTGGTCGTTAGGACTAGCGGGGCCTCCTACGAGCAGTACTTC. This sequence encodes CASSQDLVVRTSGASYEQYF.

This clonotype was counted many times. This rearrangement joins TRBV7-2 to TRBJ2-1; D may be TRBD1 (6 bases). Germline V gene data show CDR1 as SGHTA and CDR2 as FQGNSA. The CDR3 covers 16 residues. Between the trimmed V and J ends, which lost 1 base and 0 bases, there was a span of 10 bases. The CDR3 DNA sequence: TGTGCCAGCAGCTTAGTTGGGGGCGCCTCCTACAATGAGCAGTTCTTC. Its protein is CASSLVGGASYNEQFF.

This clonotype was observed many times. The chain joins TRBV28 to TRBJ1-6; D gene uncertain. The V and J ends lost 6 bases and 9 bases respectively, with 18 bases between them. This CDR3 has 15 amino acids. In germline, CDR1 is MDHEN, CDR2 SYDVKM. The CDR3 reads CASRPGNELGSPLHF. The CDR3 bases are TGTGCCAGCAGACCGGGTAACGAACTTGGTTCACCCCTCCACTTT.

This clonotype has at least ten counts. V and J are TRBV12-3 or TRBV12-4 and TRBJ1-4; tentatively, D is TRBD1 (6 bases). The CDR3 is made up of 15 amino acids. The ends were cut back, 5 bases at V and 4 bases at J, with 14 bases in the middle. CDR3 nucleotides: TGTGCCAGCAGTAGGGGGACAAACAATAATGAAAAACTGTTTTTT. Translated: CASSRGTNNNEKLFF.

The chain links TRBV20-1 to TRBJ2-1, with 7 bases identical to TRBD1. V gave up 3 bases and J gave up 9 bases; unmatched junction bases: 2. Germline V CDR1 and CDR2: DFQATT, SNEGSKA (reference sequence). The CDR3 length is 11 residues. CDR3 amino acids: CSARRDSEQFF. Here the CDR3 DNA reads TGCAGTGCTAGGAGGGACAGTGAGCAGTTCTTC.

CDR3 in DNA: TGCAGTGCTACCCCGGGGGGTCAGGGGTTTACTGAAGCTTTCTTT. It specifies CSATPGGQGFTEAFF. The chain joins TRBV20-1 to TRBJ1-1; perhaps TRBD1 as D (6 bases). Germline V gives CDR1 DFQATT, CDR2 SNEGSKA (reference sequence). Trimming shortened V by 4 bases and J by 5 bases, and 20 bases separated the two germline ends. CDR3 size: 15 residues.

This clonotype was detected many times. The gene calls are TRBV5-1 and TRBJ1-1; TRBD1 might be the D (5 bases). Looked up from germline, CDR1 is SGHRS and CDR2 is YFSETQ. V lost 0 bases to trimming and J lost 1 base, with 10 bases between them. The CDR3 is 15 residues long. CDR3 sequence reads: CASSLDQGGNTEAFF. The CDR3 region has the DNA TGCGCCAGCAGCTTGGATCAGGGAGGGAACACTGAAGCTTTCTTT.

A few counts support this clonotype. This chain links TRBV20-1 with TRBJ2-3; TRBD2 might be the D (6 bases). The CDR3 totals 15 residues. Germline V gene data show CDR1 as DFQATT and CDR2 as SNEGSKA (reference sequence). The CDR3 sequence is CSLRQAGTSTDTQYF. CDR3 bases: TGCAGCCTACGTCAGGCGGGGACTAGCACAGATACGCAGTATTTT.

This clonotype showed up many times. This sequence joins TRBV11-2 and TRBJ2-1; D might be TRBD2 (6 bases). The CDR3 runs to 15 residues. Germline V lookup: CDR1 SGHAT, CDR2 FQNNGV. Trimming removed 3 bases at V and 7 bases at J, with 16 bases between. The CDR3 protein is CASSFTAGTSNEQFF. CDR3 nucleotides: TGTGCCAGCAGCTTTACCGCGGGGACCTCAAATGAGCAGTTCTTC.

This clonotype was recorded a few times. V and J are TRBV11-2 and TRBJ1-4; D remains unclear. Germline loops: CDR1 SGHAT, CDR2 FQNNGV. V lost 7 bases and J 4 bases, leaving 13 bases between the germline ends. The length of the CDR3 is 14 residues. In nucleotides, the CDR3 is TGTGCCAGCACCTTTTCGCCCCTTAATGAAAAACTGTTTTTT. Translating it yields CASTFSPLNEKLFF.

There are a few counts of this clonotype. V gene TRBV5-4 combines with J gene TRBJ1-5, with D maybe TRBD1 (5 bases). V gave up 1 base and J gave up 0 bases, with 8 bases separating them. CDR3 length: 15 residues. Looked up from germline, CDR1 is SGHNT and CDR2 is YYREEE (reference sequence). CDR3 in amino acids: CASSLSGNSNQPQHF. The CDR3 DNA reads as TGTGCCAGCAGCTTGTCAGGGAATAGCAATCAGCCCCAGCATTTT.

There are a few counts of this clonotype. This chain uses TRBV20-1 with TRBJ2-1, with D possibly matching TRBD2 (5 bases). Germline lookup yields CDR1 DFQATT and CDR2 SNEGSKA (reference sequence). V dropped 4 bases and J dropped 6 bases, with 13 bases sitting between them. The CDR3 has 13 amino acids. CDR3 residues: CSAIPLASNEQFF. In DNA, the CDR3 is TGCAGTGCTATTCCGCTAGCCTCCAATGAGCAGTTCTTC.

The V and J genes are TRBV18 and TRBJ1-5, with 11 bases identical to TRBD1. The CDR3 has 15 amino acids. J gave up 7 bases and V 5 bases, and 7 bases lay outside the gene matches. Germline V gene data show CDR1 as KGHSH and CDR2 as LQKENI. CDR3: CASSLGTGGGQPQHF. In nucleotides, the CDR3 is TGTGCCAGCTCATTGGGGACAGGGGGAGGACAGCCCCAGCATTTT. The full variable domain, completed using reference TRBV18 and TRBJ1-5, is NAGVMQNPRHLVRRRGQEARLRCSPMKGHSHVYWYRQLPEEGLKFMVYLQKENIIDESGMPKERFSAEFPKEGPSILRIQQVVRGDSAAYFCASSLGTGGGQPQHFGDGTRLSIL.